The 13 T cell receptor beta chains listed next were all sequenced from one sample in a study of siplizumab effects on memory and regulatory T cells. Libraries were prepared by immunoSEQ multiplex PCR; TCRdb keeps only in-frame clonotypes and omits some of them. In the table there are some 100,000 clones, under 95% of which are singletons. Sequencing was carried out using Tregs sorted from blood. These receptors were taken from a human donor in good health.

V is TRBV19 and J is TRBJ2-1; D perhaps matches TRBD2 (6 bases). V lost 5 bases to trimming and J lost 0 bases, with 11 bases between them. This CDR3 is built from 15 residues. Germline loops: CDR1 LNHDA, CDR2 SQIVND (reference sequence). CDR3 sequence reads: CASSPGLNSYNEQFF. The CDR3 nucleotides are TGTGCCAGTAGTCCGGGACTTAACTCCTACAATGAGCAGTTCTTC.

This clone was observed a few times. This chain joins TRBV6-1 and TRBJ2-7; the match to TRBD1 covers 9 bases. CDR1 and CDR2 from the germline V gene are MNHNS and SASEGT. The CDR3 consists of 14 residues. V trimming: 4 bases; J trimming: 2 bases; junction bases outside the gene matches: 3. CDR3 in DNA: TGTGCCAGCAGTGCACAGGGGGCTACCTACGAGCAGTACTTC. This translates into CASSAQGATYEQYF.

The chain links TRBV27 to TRBJ2-1; 12 nucleotides match TRBD2. This CDR3 is built from 17 residues. From germline, CDR1 is MNHEY and CDR2 SMNVEV (reference sequence). Unmatched junction bases numbered 7, after V lost 3 bases and J lost 4 bases. CDR3 loop: CASSFELAGGLYNEQFF. For the CDR3, the DNA is TGTGCCAGCAGTTTTGAGCTAGCGGGAGGGCTATACAATGAGCAGTTCTTC.

The chain joins TRBV27 to TRBJ1-4, with TRBD1 identical over 8 bases. Per the germline V gene, CDR1 is MNHEY and CDR2 is SMNVEV (reference sequence). CDR3 size: 16 residues. The ends lost 0 bases at V and 8 bases at J; junction bases unmatched: 8. CDR3 sequence reads: CASSLSVRQGWEKLFF. The CDR3 DNA is TGTGCCAGCAGTTTATCCGTGAGACAGGGGTGGGAAAAACTGTTTTTT.

The genes are TRBV19 and TRBJ2-2; TRBD1 might be the D (5 bases). Germline values: CDR1 LNHDA, CDR2 SQIVND (reference sequence). This CDR3 has 14 residues. Trimming pared 3 bases from V and 5 bases from J, leaving 10 bases between. The CDR3 DNA sequence: TGTGCCAGTAGTATCTCAGGGATAACCGGGGAGCTGTTTTTT. Residues: CASSISGITGELFF.

V gene TRBV7-2 combines with J gene TRBJ2-7; TRBD2 agrees at 13 bases. The CDR3 covers 15 residues. The V gene's germline CDR1 is SGHTA and CDR2 FQGNSA. V trimming: 3 bases; J trimming: 2 bases; junction bases outside the gene matches: 1. This CDR3 is CASSFGLAGAYEQYF. The CDR3, as DNA: TGTGCCAGCAGCTTCGGACTAGCGGGAGCCTACGAGCAGTACTTC.

The rearrangement uses TRBV7-9 and TRBJ2-7; TRBD2 aligns across 7 bases. V trimming: 4 bases; J trimming: 0 bases; junction bases outside the gene matches: 6. The CDR3 spans 15 residues. Germline lookup yields CDR1 SEHNR and CDR2 FQNEAQ (reference sequence). CDR3 coding DNA: TGTGCCAGCAGCTCTTTAGCGGGTAGCTCCTACGAGCAGTACTTC. As protein: CASSSLAGSSYEQYF. The full variable domain, rest sourced from reference TRBV7-9 and TRBJ2-7, is DTGVSQNPRHKITKRGQNVTFRCDPISEHNRLYWYRQTLGQGPEFLTYFQNEAQLEKSRLLSDRFSAERPKGSFSTLEIQRTEQGDSAMYLCASSSLAGSSYEQYFGPGTRLTVT.

The V and J genes are TRBV5-4 and TRBJ2-3; 9 positions agree with TRBD2. Germline values: CDR1 SGHNT, CDR2 YYREEE (reference sequence). The CDR3 totals 17 residues. Losses at the gene ends were 0 bases for V and 6 bases for J; bases not matched to a gene: 11. CDR3 bases: TGTGCCAGCAGCTTGGACTTGGCGGGAGGGCCATCGGATACGCAGTATTTT. Amino acids: CASSLDLAGGPSDTQYF.

V usage is TRBV7-8 and J usage is TRBJ2-3, with TRBD1 identical over 10 bases. CDR1 SGHVS and CDR2 FQNEAQ come from the germline V gene. J gave up 5 bases and V 2 bases, and 10 bases lay outside the gene matches. This CDR3 is built from 17 residues. The CDR3 DNA follows: TGTGCCAGCAGCTTAACCCCCGACAGGGGGCGTAAAGATACGCAGTATTTT. Residues: CASSLTPDRGRKDTQYF. The whole variable domain, filled in from reference TRBV7-8 and TRBJ2-3, reads GAGVSQSPRYKVAKRGQDVALRCDPISGHVSLFWYQQALGQGPEFLTYFQNEAQLDKSGLPSDRFFAERPEGSVSTLKIQRTQQEDSAVYLCASSLTPDRGRKDTQYFGPGTRLTVL.

V is TRBV9 and J is TRBJ2-3; unclear D gene. V dropped 0 bases and J dropped 0 bases, with 5 bases sitting between them. The CDR3 extends over 14 amino acids. Germline V CDR1 and CDR2: SGDLS, YYNGEE. The CDR3: CASSVVGSTDTQYF. Here the CDR3 DNA reads TGTGCCAGCAGCGTAGTTGGTAGCACAGATACGCAGTATTTT.

This clone was recorded once. V and J are TRBV19 and TRBJ2-7, with 10 nucleotides matching TRBD2. Germline CDR1 and CDR2: LNHDA and SQIVND (reference sequence). The CDR3 loop spans 18 amino acids. V was clipped by 4 bases and J by 3 bases; unmatched bases: 15. The CDR3 loop is CASSTSPFSGRVHYEQYF. CDR3 bases: TGTGCCAGTAGTACTTCTCCCTTCAGCGGGAGGGTCCACTACGAGCAGTACTTC.

The chain joins TRBV19 to TRBJ2-1; no clear D gene. The CDR3 consists of 14 residues. Germline V gene sequence: CDR1 LNHDA, CDR2 SQIVND (reference sequence). V lost 1 base to trimming and J lost 8 bases, with 12 bases between them. The CDR3 is CASSIGNRPHEQFF. DNA of the CDR3: TGTGCCAGTAGTATAGGTAACCGTCCCCATGAGCAGTTCTTC.

The V and J genes are TRBV27 and TRBJ2-2; 8 bases align to TRBD1. The germline CDR1 and CDR2 sequences are MNHEY and SMNVEV (reference sequence). The length of the CDR3 is 16 residues. The V segment lost 4 bases and the J segment 3 bases; nucleotides outside the gene matches: 7. The DNA for the CDR3 is TGTGCCAGCAGTTCGACCGGGACAGGTTACACCGGGGAGCTGTTTTTT. Protein product: CASSSTGTGYTGELFF.